These 6 T cell receptor beta chains were sequenced from one sample in a study of regulatory T cells in long-lasting Graves disease (dated by TCRdb to the early 2020s). Read against the paper, the sample's time point label means: newly diagnosed GD, antithyroid drugs for less than 3 months. For both TCR sequencing and RNA sequencing, RNA was extracted from PBMCs in TRIzol. Library preparation was by multiplex PCR. The sequencing machine was an Illumina HiSeq 4000. To build TCR beta libraries, CDR3 regions were amplified by Arm-PCR using iRepertoire HTBI primers. TCRdb reworked the public reads: Q25 trimming with fastp, MiXCR clone assembly, productive beta chains retained. Each CDR3 protein appears once, grouped with its most common genes and DNA. The sample table holds hundreds of thousands of distinct CDR3 sequences, of which about 16% were seen once. 18% of the sample is in the top ten clones. These same records also appear under a second study, on T cells in Graves' hyperthyroidism and ophthalmopathy.

The material was peripheral blood mononuclear cells (PBMCs), obtained at new diagnosis, from a patient treated with antithyroid drugs. The receptors come from a woman aged 30 to 39 with Graves disease. Donor details come from another sample of the same person, matched by shared clones.

To note about this clonotype: Since a much larger clone is just one base distant, this may be a read error. This rearrangement joins TRBV15 to TRBJ1-1, with D possibly TRBD1 on 5 matching bases. The ends were cut back, 6 bases at V and 4 bases at J, with 12 bases in the middle. The CDR3 length is 13 residues. Germline CDR1 and CDR2: LNHNV and YYDKDF (reference sequence). The CDR3 loop is CATRYDTGTEAFF. Here the CDR3 DNA reads TGTGCCACCAGGTATGATACAGGCACTGAAGCTTTCTTT.

In its sample, this clonotype was seen a few times. The chain joins TRBV4-1 to TRBJ2-4; maybe TRBD1 (6 bases). The assigned J gene may be wrong: the sequence end matches TRBJ2-7 better. The CDR3 covers 13 residues. Germline V gene sequence: CDR1 MGHRA, CDR2 YSYEKL. Here the CDR3 reads CASSQQGPDEQYF. CDR3 in DNA: TGCGCCAGCAGCCAGCAGGGGCCCGACGAGCAGTACTTC.

This clonotype was seen ten or more times. The V gene is TRBV28, the J gene TRBJ2-7; D might be TRBD2 (5 bases). Germline V gene sequence: CDR1 MDHEN, CDR2 SYDVKM. Trimming stripped 5 bases from V and 2 bases from J, with 19 bases between. The CDR3 length is 16 residues. CDR3 bases: TGTGCCAGCAGTGCCCCCTTAGGAGCGGAACCCTACGAGCAGTACTTC. Translation: CASSAPLGAEPYEQYF.

This chain links TRBV4-2 with TRBJ1-5; D is undetermined. CDR3 length: 14 amino acids. V was trimmed by 3 bases and J by 2 bases, leaving 8 bases between them. Germline-derived CDR1 and CDR2 are LGHNA and YNFKEQ. The CDR3 bases are TGTGCCAGCAGCCACGAGGGCGGCAATCAGCCCCAGCATTTT. As protein: CASSHEGGNQPQHF.

The V call is TRBV14, the J call TRBJ2-1, with D unclear. The CDR3 is made up of 15 amino acids. CDR1 is SGHDN, CDR2 FVKESK, per germline. Between the trimmed V and J ends, which lost 3 bases and 9 bases, there was a span of 18 bases. The DNA of the CDR3 is TGTGCCAGCAGCCAGGATGCCCTCCCAAGTAGTGAGCAGTTCTTC. Encoded protein: CASSQDALPSSEQFF.

This clonotype came up a few times. The chain carries TRBV6-2 or TRBV6-3 and TRBJ2-1; TRBD2 aligns across 8 bases. V was pared by 6 bases and J by 10 bases, with 8 bases of the junction left unmatched. This CDR3 has 13 residues. Germline loops: CDR1 MNHEY, CDR2 SVGEGT. CDR3 coding DNA: TGTGCCAGCAGCCGGACTAGCCCCCTCGAGCAGTTCTTC. Protein: CASSRTSPLEQFF.